The present T cell receptor (beta chain) was sequenced within a study of blood T cell repertoires in COVID-19. Overall study context: Sites in the United States, Italy and Spain provided acute and convalescent COVID-19 samples. Sample material is recorded as cDNA or gDNA derived from T cells, B-cell-depleted T cells, or PBMCs.

This table comes from immunoSEQ multiplex PCR, and its TCRdb copy is limited to in-frame clones, with some not included. The sample yields roughly 170,000 clones, around 84% seen once. The CDR3 has 16 residues. CDR1 and CDR2 (germline): SGHTA, FQGTGA. V gave up 1 base and J gave up 2 bases; unmatched junction bases: 5. Sequencing input: peripheral blood. The chain uses TRBV7-3 and TRBJ2-5; 9 positions match TRBD1. The sequence was collected from a woman in her fifties or sixties with COVID-19, enrolled during active disease. CDR3 DNA sequence: TGTGCCAGCAGCTTAAGTGGGACAGGGCATCAAGAGACCCAGTACTTC. Translating it yields CASSLSGTGHQETQYF.